This T cell receptor (beta chain) was recorded in a study of post-analysis software for immune sequencing data. Study background: The courses of disease that were included comprised relapsing-remitting, secondary progressive and progressive-relapsing multiple sclerosis.

Prepared TCR beta cDNA libraries contained unique molecular identifiers. Starting from about 1 to 10 million T cells, the study yielded approximately 500,000 cDNA molecules. TCRdb reanalysed the PCR reads using MiXCR and keeps one entry per CDR3 protein. Of 650,000 to 900,000 distinct CDR3 sequences listed, under 60% are singletons. This CDR3 region has 15 residues. Germline CDR1 and CDR2: DFQATT and SNEGSKA (reference sequence). V trimming: 3 bases; J trimming: 3 bases; junction bases outside the gene matches: 8. Details on this clonotype: As yet, its antigen is unknown.

Findings of the study overall: A significant reduction in normalized Chao1 diversity was observed in multiple sclerosis patients versus controls. Samples prepared in the same batch strongly co-clustered by F measure. Patients had higher frequencies than controls of four to six TRBV segments, including TRBV5-6, TRBV5-1 and TRBV20-1.

Input material: blood. The TCR comes from a girl between 5 and 17 years old with multiple sclerosis. This chain connects TRBV20-1 to TRBJ2-1; 7 nucleotides match TRBD1. The CDR3 region is CSARTRDSHYNEQFF. In nucleotides, the CDR3 is TGCAGTGCTAGGACCCGGGACAGCCACTACAATGAGCAGTTCTTC.